The 15 T cell receptor beta chains presented below share a single source sample, sequenced in a study of blood T cell repertoires in COVID-19. Clones were read by immunoSEQ multiplex PCR, and TCRdb kept only the in-frame ones, dropping some. The data hold around 140,000 clones, with about 80% observed a single time. Sample: peripheral blood. The receptors shown here come from a woman aged 60-70 years with acute or convalescent COVID-19.

The chain combines TRBV18 with TRBJ2-1; 8 bases align to TRBD2. The CDR3 totals 14 residues. Germline V gene data show CDR1 as KGHSH and CDR2 as LQKENI. V lost 1 base and J lost 4; bases outside the gene matches: 0. CDR3 sequence: CASSPLAGYNEQFF. For the CDR3, the DNA is TGTGCCAGCTCACCACTAGCGGGGTACAATGAGCAGTTCTTC.

The rearrangement joins TRBV28 to TRBJ2-5, with a possible D match to TRBD1 (5 bases). CDR3 length: 18 amino acids. The V gene's germline CDR1 is MDHEN and CDR2 SYDVKM. V lost 6 bases to trimming and J lost 1 base, with 24 bases between them. The CDR3 sequence: CASSGPRLRVWGQETQYF. The DNA for the CDR3 is TGTGCCAGCAGCGGTCCCCGCCTCAGGGTGTGGGGCCAAGAGACCCAGTACTTC.

This rearrangement joins TRBV9 to TRBJ2-7, with D perhaps matching TRBD1 (5 bases). Deletions cut 2 bases from V and 6 bases from J, with 12 bases between. In germline, CDR1 is SGDLS, CDR2 YYNGEE. The CDR3 sequence is 13 residues long. The chain's CDR3 is CASSVGQLSEQYF. CDR3 bases: TGTGCCAGCAGCGTGGGGCAGTTAAGCGAGCAGTACTTC.

The CDR3 DNA sequence: TGTGCCAGCAGCGCCTTCGCGGGGGACAATGAGCAGTTCTTC. It translates to CASSAFAGDNEQFF. V gene TRBV7-8 combines with J gene TRBJ2-1; TRBD2 agrees at 7 bases. CDR1 and CDR2 (germline): SGHVS, FQNEAQ. The CDR3 contains 14 residues. V lost 5 bases to trimming and J lost 5 bases; unmatched junction nucleotides: 6.

The rearrangement links TRBV28 to TRBJ1-5; 7 nucleotides line up with TRBD1. The J segment lost 3 bases and the V segment lost 6 bases, leaving 11 bases of the junction unmatched. Germline V gene lookup returns CDR1 MDHEN and CDR2 SYDVKM. The CDR3 runs 16 residues. The chain's CDR3 is CASSVPTGDTNQPQHF. CDR3 sequence (DNA): TGTGCCAGCAGCGTTCCAACAGGGGACACCAATCAGCCCCAGCATTTT.

The chain links TRBV18 to TRBJ1-5, with TRBD1 matching over 7 bases. The CDR3 runs to 12 residues. Looked up from germline, CDR1 is KGHSH and CDR2 is LQKENI. The J segment lost 12 bases and the V segment lost 5 bases, leaving 7 bases of the junction unmatched. In nucleotides, the CDR3 is TGTGCCAGCTCAATGAGCGGACAGGACCAGCATTTT. Its protein product is CASSMSGQDQHF.

The rearrangement joins TRBV28 to TRBJ2-1; 13 positions match TRBD2. This CDR3 contains 21 residues. The ends lost 3 bases at V and 8 bases at J; junction bases unmatched: 22. CDR1 and CDR2 (germline): MDHEN, SYDVKM. As DNA, the CDR3 is TGTGCCAGCAGTTTCCCGTTCGCCGGGACTAGCGGGATTCTCGAAGGCGATGAGCAGTTCTTC. Encoded protein: CASSFPFAGTSGILEGDEQFF.

V is TRBV19 and J is TRBJ1-5; tentatively, D is TRBD1 (6 bases). The V gene lost 11 bases and the J gene lost 3 bases, with 20 bases spanning the gap. Germline lookup yields CDR1 LNHDA and CDR2 SQIVND (reference sequence). The CDR3 runs to 15 residues. DNA for the CDR3: TGTGCCTCGGGCGAGCGGGGGGCTTTCAATCAGCCCCAGCATTTT. It translates to CASGERGAFNQPQHF.

This clone was counted between two and nine times. The rearrangement links TRBV10-3 to TRBJ1-2; tentative D call: TRBD1 (5 bases). Germline CDR1 and CDR2: ENHRY and SYGVKD. Trimming pared 6 bases from V and 4 bases from J, leaving 15 bases between. This CDR3 is built from 14 residues. CDR3 coding DNA: TGTGCCATCAGCCGAGAACCAGGGTCCTATGGCTACACCTTC. Its protein is CAISREPGSYGYTF.

The chain recombines TRBV19 with TRBJ2-5, with TRBD1 identical over 10 bases. V lost 4 bases to trimming and J lost 1 base; unmatched junction nucleotides: 9. This CDR3 has 17 residues. Germline loops: CDR1 LNHDA, CDR2 SQIVND (reference sequence). The CDR3 here is CASSTSTGGLRQETQYF. The CDR3 nucleotides read TGTGCCAGTAGTACGTCGACAGGGGGCCTCCGCCAAGAGACCCAGTACTTC.

The V call is TRBV10-3, the J call TRBJ1-1; 10 bases are a match to TRBD1. The CDR3 contains 14 residues. The J segment lost 5 bases and the V segment lost 10 bases, leaving 10 bases of the junction unmatched. Germline lookup yields CDR1 ENHRY and CDR2 SYGVKD. The CDR3 DNA reads as TGTGCCACCGTAAAGACAGGGGGCGAAACTGAAGCTTTCTTT. This encodes CATVKTGGETEAFF.

The V and J genes are TRBV4-3 and TRBJ2-2; 8 nucleotides match TRBD2. The ends lost 0 bases at V and 3 bases at J; junction bases unmatched: 12. The CDR3 runs 19 residues. Germline lookup yields CDR1 LGHNA and CDR2 YSLEER. The DNA of the CDR3 is TGCGCCAGCAGCCAAGAAGACCTAGCGGGTGATGGGTACACCGGGGAGCTGTTTTTT. Translating it yields CASSQEDLAGDGYTGELFF.

V is TRBV6-5 and J is TRBJ1-6, with D hard to call. Trimming shortened V by 5 bases and J by 0 bases, and 8 bases separated the two germline ends. Germline loops: CDR1 MNHEY, CDR2 SVGAGI. This CDR3 spans 15 amino acids. This chain's CDR3 is CASSLSSSYNSPLHF. The CDR3 DNA follows: TGTGCCAGCAGTCTTTCGAGCTCCTATAATTCACCCCTCCACTTT.

This chain uses TRBV7-3 with TRBJ2-2, with D possibly being TRBD2 (6 bases). CDR3 size: 15 residues. Trimming left V 3 bases short and J 1 base short, with 9 bases between. Germline CDR1 is SGHTA and CDR2 is FQGTGA. The CDR3 is CASSFGGVNTGELFF. DNA of the CDR3: TGTGCCAGCAGCTTTGGCGGGGTGAACACCGGGGAGCTGTTTTTT.

The chain couples TRBV4-3 to TRBJ1-4, with D maybe TRBD1 (5 bases). Trimming left V 4 bases short and J 4 bases short, with 19 bases between. CDR3 size: 17 residues. Per germline, CDR1 LGHNA and CDR2 YSLEER. The CDR3 loop is CASSPFSGRAGNEKLFF. DNA for the CDR3: TGCGCCAGCAGCCCTTTTTCGGGCAGGGCCGGTAATGAAAAACTGTTTTTT.